What follows is one T cell receptor (beta chain) and its context. The data originate from a study of blood T cell repertoires in COVID-19. While infection was still active, Seattle patients were enrolled and then followed longitudinally. This CDR3 comprises 14 residues. Germline-derived CDR1 and CDR2 are LNHDA and SQIVND (reference sequence). V trimming: 3 bases; J trimming: 6 bases; junction bases outside the gene matches: 4. Using immunoSEQ multiplex PCR, the repertoire was profiled, and TCRdb retains in-frame clones only, with some absent. The data show approximately 180,000 clones, with approximately 88% seen just once and roughly 7.2% held by the top ten.

The sequenced material came from peripheral blood. The chain has TRBV19 and TRBJ1-2; 10 bases agree with TRBD1. This sequence originates from a woman aged 40-49 years with COVID-19, enrolled during active disease. The CDR3 protein is CASSMPGQGHGYTF. The CDR3 region has the DNA TGTGCCAGTAGTATGCCGGGACAGGGGCATGGCTACACCTTC.